A single sample is the source of the 21 T cell receptor beta chains below, sequenced in a study of CD8+ T cells in alopecia areata. Following extraction, RNA underwent reverse transcription to cDNA, which served as the sequencing template. Here immunoSEQ multiplex PCR was the method, and the copy in TCRdb shows in-frame clones only, minus some. Of about 99,000 clones listed, 55% were seen once; the top ten hold roughly 8.8%. Sequenced material: CD4+ T cells sorted from blood. These TCRs come from a human donor in good health.

The chain couples TRBV27 to TRBJ1-4, with D possibly matching TRBD1 (6 bases). CDR1 and CDR2 from the germline V gene are MNHEY and SMNVEV (reference sequence). The CDR3 has 17 amino acids. V was trimmed by 4 bases and J by 0 bases, leaving 15 bases between them. The CDR3 DNA reads as TGTGCCAGCAGTTCGTTGGCCAGGGGTGCAACTAATGAAAAACTGTTTTTT. Amino acids: CASSSLARGATNEKLFF.

The V gene is TRBV7-2, the J gene TRBJ2-3, with D tentatively TRBD1 or TRBD2 (6 bases each). This CDR3 comprises 15 residues. Trimming pared 3 bases from V and 2 bases from J, leaving 12 bases between. CDR1 is SGHTA, CDR2 FQGNSA, per germline. The DNA of the CDR3 is TGTGCCAGCAGCTTTGGGGGGACATACACAGATACGCAGTATTTT. Residues: CASSFGGTYTDTQYF.

V is TRBV29-1 and J is TRBJ1-5, with TRBD1 matching 7 bases. The ends lost 3 bases at V and 9 bases at J; junction bases unmatched: 5. This CDR3 has 12 amino acids. Germline V gene lookup returns CDR1 SQVTM and CDR2 ANQGSEA. The CDR3 region has the DNA TGCAGCGTTGATACAGGGGCGGGGCCCCAGCATTTT. Protein: CSVDTGAGPQHF.

The gene calls are TRBV6-5 and TRBJ1-5; D unresolved. The V gene's germline CDR1 is MNHEY and CDR2 SVGAGI. V shed 7 bases and J shed 1 base, with 8 bases lying between them. The CDR3 has 13 amino acids. CDR3 loop: CASTPGSNQPQHF. The CDR3 DNA reads TGTGCCAGCACCCCGGGAAGCAATCAGCCCCAGCATTTT.

The gene calls are TRBV28 and TRBJ2-5; TRBD1 agrees at 8 bases. Losses at the gene ends were 5 bases for V and 1 base for J; bases not matched to a gene: 9. This CDR3 is 16 amino acids long. Germline values: CDR1 MDHEN, CDR2 SYDVKM. The CDR3 loop is CASSPWDRTIQETQYF. The CDR3 DNA follows: TGTGCCAGCAGTCCCTGGGACAGGACCATCCAAGAGACCCAGTACTTC.

The V call is TRBV4-2, the J call TRBJ2-3, with 9 positions matching TRBD2. The CDR3 contains 16 residues. J gave up 1 base and V 3 bases, and 5 bases lay outside the gene matches. Germline V gene data show CDR1 as LGHNA and CDR2 as YNFKEQ. The CDR3 is CASSQTSGPRTDTQYF. CDR3 nucleotides: TGTGCCAGCAGCCAGACTAGCGGTCCCCGCACAGATACGCAGTATTTT.

This chain uses TRBV29-1 with TRBJ2-7, with D tentatively TRBD1 (6 bases). The CDR3 extends over 11 amino acids. CDR1 and CDR2 (germline): SQVTM, ANQGSEA. Deletions cut 6 bases from V and 6 bases from J, with 12 bases between. This chain's CDR3 is CSVLVGGEQYF. CDR3 nucleotides: TGCAGCGTACTGGTAGGGGGCGAGCAGTACTTC.

This chain uses TRBV25-1 with TRBJ2-7, with 8 bases aligning to TRBD1. The V segment lost 0 bases and the J segment 4 bases; nucleotides outside the gene matches: 5. The CDR3 runs to 15 residues. Germline lookup yields CDR1 MGHDK and CDR2 SYGVNS. This CDR3 is CASSEYHRGRYEQYF. In nucleotides, the CDR3 is TGTGCCAGCAGTGAATACCACAGGGGGAGGTACGAGCAGTACTTC.

The CDR3 DNA sequence: TGTGCCACCAGCAGAGATATGACAGGGGAAAGGTACTTC. Translated, it gives CATSRDMTGERYF. This chain uses TRBV15 with TRBJ2-7; 8 bases align to TRBD1. CDR3 length equals 13 residues. The V gene end was trimmed by 0 bases and the J gene end by 12 bases; junction bases not matched to a gene: 7. Per the germline V gene, CDR1 is LNHNV and CDR2 is YYDKDF (reference sequence).

CDR3 coding DNA: TGTGCCTGGAGTGTGGGGACAGGGGCGCCAACACCCCTCCACTTT. Protein sequence: CAWSVGTGAPTPLHF. The V call is TRBV30, the J call TRBJ1-6, with 10 bases lining up with TRBD1. Germline V gene lookup returns CDR1 GTSNPN and CDR2 SVGIG (reference sequence). The CDR3 is 15 residues long. With 0 bases clipped from V and 11 bases from J, the junction kept 7 bases outside the gene matches.

Only a few counts were recorded for this clone. The V call is TRBV11-2, the J call TRBJ1-6; unclear D gene. The V gene's germline CDR1 is SGHAT and CDR2 FQNNGV. This CDR3 spans 16 amino acids. Trimming removed 3 bases at V and 4 bases at J, with 13 bases between. In nucleotides, the CDR3 is TGTGCCAGCAGCTTTGGTTGGGCGGGATATAATTCACCCCTCCACTTT. Residues: CASSFGWAGYNSPLHF. Supplemented by reference TRBV11-2 and TRBJ1-6, the full variable domain reads EAGVAQSPRYKIIEKRQSVAFWCNPISGHATLYWYQQILGQGPKLLIQFQNNGVVDDSQLPKDRFSAERLKGVDSTLKIQPAKLEDSAVYLCASSFGWAGYNSPLHFGNGTRLTVT.

This clone showed up just a few times. The chain recombines TRBV25-1 with TRBJ1-6, with D unclear. Germline assignment: CDR1 MGHDK and CDR2 SYGVNS. The V and J ends lost 2 bases and 7 bases respectively, with 9 bases between them. This CDR3 has 14 amino acids. The CDR3 region is CASSEVHPNSPLHF. The CDR3 region has the DNA TGTGCCAGCAGTGAAGTTCATCCCAATTCACCCCTCCACTTT.

V and J are TRBV20-1 and TRBJ1-2; D may be TRBD1 (5 bases). Germline V gives CDR1 DFQATT, CDR2 SNEGSKA (reference sequence). The V end was cut by 7 bases, the J end by 7 bases, with 13 bases between. This CDR3 is built from 11 residues. The CDR3 region has the DNA TGCAGTGTCCAGGGATCGGGTGGCTACACCTTC. Translated: CSVQGSGGYTF.

The chain couples TRBV5-1 to TRBJ2-3; unclear D gene. Germline loops: CDR1 SGHRS, CDR2 YFSETQ. V lost 1 base and J 5 bases, leaving 8 bases between the germline ends. The CDR3 covers 13 residues. CDR3 loop: CASSLIGQDTQYF. The CDR3 region has the DNA TGCGCCAGCAGCTTGATCGGCCAAGATACGCAGTATTTT.

This chain connects TRBV9 to TRBJ1-1; D is uncertain. CDR1 and CDR2 from the germline V gene are SGDLS and YYNGEE. This CDR3 has 13 amino acids. V was trimmed by 0 bases and J by 5 bases, leaving 8 bases between them. The CDR3 bases are TGTGCCAGCAGCGTAGCCGTAAAAACTGAAGCTTTCTTT. Amino acid sequence: CASSVAVKTEAFF.

This clone was seen a few times. The chain couples TRBV25-1 to TRBJ2-5; D is perhaps TRBD2 (5 bases). Germline-derived CDR1 and CDR2 are MGHDK and SYGVNS. The ends were cut back, 5 bases at V and 0 bases at J, with 10 bases in the middle. The CDR3 covers 14 residues. The CDR3 DNA sequence: TGTGCCAGCAGTATACCGGGAAACCAAGAGACCCAGTACTTC. Its translation: CASSIPGNQETQYF. The full variable domain, in which reference TRBV25-1 and TRBJ2-5 provide the parts outside the CDR3, is EADIYQTPRYLVIGTGKKITLECSQTMGHDKMYWYQQDPGMELHLIHYSYGVNSTEKGDLSSESTVSRIRTEHFPLTLESARPSHTSQYLCASSIPGNQETQYFGPGTRLLVL.

The CDR3 DNA reads TGCGCCAGCAGTCAATCGCGACACGGGACAGGGGGGATTCAGCCCCAGCATTTT. Translating gives CASSQSRHGTGGIQPQHF. The chain has TRBV23-1 and TRBJ1-5; 11 positions agree with TRBD1. TRBV23-1 is filed as an ORF, its function uncertain. This CDR3 has 18 amino acids. V was pared by 0 bases and J by 6 bases, with 10 bases of the junction left unmatched.

This clone appeared once. The chain carries TRBV25-1 and TRBJ2-7; tentatively, D is TRBD1 or TRBD2 (5 bases each). V was clipped by 5 bases and J by 12 bases, with 17 bases between them. The CDR3 extends over 12 amino acids. The V gene's germline CDR1 is MGHDK and CDR2 SYGVNS. The CDR3 reads CASSTLVGVRYF. CDR3 in DNA: TGTGCCAGCAGTACACTTGTGGGGGTTAGGTACTTC.

The rearrangement uses TRBV29-1 and TRBJ2-5; D remains ambiguous. CDR1 and CDR2 (germline): SQVTM, ANQGSEA. The CDR3 is 12 residues long. The V end was cut by 3 bases, the J end by 1 base, with 6 bases between. The CDR3 DNA reads TGCAGCGTTGATTCCGGCCAAGAGACCCAGTACTTC. Translating gives CSVDSGQETQYF.

This clone was counted between two and nine times. The V and J genes are TRBV7-9 and TRBJ2-5; 13 bases agree with TRBD2. CDR3 size: 15 residues. CDR1 is SEHNR and CDR2 is FQNEAQ in the germline V gene (reference sequence). Trimming at V came to 4 bases and at J to 3 bases, leaving 2 bases not matched to a gene. The CDR3 DNA follows: TGTGCCAGCAGCTGGGGACTAGCGGGGAAAGAGACCCAGTACTTC. Translating gives CASSWGLAGKETQYF.

This chain uses TRBV5-1 with TRBJ2-5; D is perhaps TRBD1 (5 bases). The length of the CDR3 is 13 residues. Germline V gene data show CDR1 as SGHRS and CDR2 as YFSETQ. Trimming took off 2 bases at V and 4 bases at J, with 9 bases between the two ends. The CDR3 DNA sequence: TGCGCCAGCAGCTTCCTCCAGGGAGAGACCCAGTACTTC. Protein product: CASSFLQGETQYF.